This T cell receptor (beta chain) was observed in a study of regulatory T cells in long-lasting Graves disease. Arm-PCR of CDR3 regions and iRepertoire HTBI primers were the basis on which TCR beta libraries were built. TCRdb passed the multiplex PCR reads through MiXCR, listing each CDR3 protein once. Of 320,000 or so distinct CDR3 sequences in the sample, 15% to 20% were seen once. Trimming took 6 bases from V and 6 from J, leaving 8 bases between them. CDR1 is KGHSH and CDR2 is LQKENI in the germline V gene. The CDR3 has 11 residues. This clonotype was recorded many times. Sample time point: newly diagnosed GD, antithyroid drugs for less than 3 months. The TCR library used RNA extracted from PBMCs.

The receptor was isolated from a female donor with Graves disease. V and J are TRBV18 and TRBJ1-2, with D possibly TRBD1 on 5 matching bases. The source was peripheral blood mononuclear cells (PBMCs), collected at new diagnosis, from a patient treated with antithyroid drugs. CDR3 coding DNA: TGTGCCAGCTCCTCAGGGAATGGCTACACCTTC. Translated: CASSSGNGYTF.